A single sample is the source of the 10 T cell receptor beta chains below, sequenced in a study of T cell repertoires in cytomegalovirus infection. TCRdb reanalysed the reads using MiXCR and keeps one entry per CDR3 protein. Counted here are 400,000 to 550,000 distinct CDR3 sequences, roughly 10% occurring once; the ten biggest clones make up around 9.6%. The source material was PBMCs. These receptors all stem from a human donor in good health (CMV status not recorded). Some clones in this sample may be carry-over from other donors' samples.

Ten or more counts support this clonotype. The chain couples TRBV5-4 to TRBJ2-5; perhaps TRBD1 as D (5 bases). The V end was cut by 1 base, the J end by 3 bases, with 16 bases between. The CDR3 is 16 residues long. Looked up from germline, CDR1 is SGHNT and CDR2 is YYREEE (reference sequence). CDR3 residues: CASSLLGANQKETQYF. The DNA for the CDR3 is TGTGCCAGCAGCTTGTTAGGGGCCAACCAAAAAGAGACCCAGTACTTC.

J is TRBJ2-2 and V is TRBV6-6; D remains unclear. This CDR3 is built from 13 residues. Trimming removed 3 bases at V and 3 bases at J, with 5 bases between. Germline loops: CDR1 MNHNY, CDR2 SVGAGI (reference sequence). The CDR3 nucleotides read TGTGCCAGCAGTTATCAATACACCGGGGAGCTGTTTTTT. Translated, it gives CASSYQYTGELFF.

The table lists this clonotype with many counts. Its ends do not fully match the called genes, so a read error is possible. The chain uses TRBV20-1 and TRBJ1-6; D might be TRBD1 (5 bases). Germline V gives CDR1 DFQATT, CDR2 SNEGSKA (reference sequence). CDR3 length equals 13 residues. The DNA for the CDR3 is TGCAGTGCTAGAGAGGACAATAACTCACCCCTCCACTTT. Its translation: CSAREDNNSPLHF.

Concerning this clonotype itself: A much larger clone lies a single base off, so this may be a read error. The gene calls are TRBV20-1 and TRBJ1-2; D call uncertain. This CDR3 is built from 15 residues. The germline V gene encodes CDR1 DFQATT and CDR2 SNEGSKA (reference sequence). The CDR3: CRARDPDNTNYGYTF. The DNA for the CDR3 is TGCAGAGCTAGAGACCCAGACAACACTAACTATGGCTACACCTTC.

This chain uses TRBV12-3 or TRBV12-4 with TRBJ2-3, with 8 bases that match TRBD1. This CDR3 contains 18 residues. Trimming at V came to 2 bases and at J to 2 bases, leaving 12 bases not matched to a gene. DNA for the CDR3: TGTGCCAGCAGTTTAATCGTCGGCAGGGGGCGAGACACAGATACGCAGTATTTT. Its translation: CASSLIVGRGRDTDTQYF.

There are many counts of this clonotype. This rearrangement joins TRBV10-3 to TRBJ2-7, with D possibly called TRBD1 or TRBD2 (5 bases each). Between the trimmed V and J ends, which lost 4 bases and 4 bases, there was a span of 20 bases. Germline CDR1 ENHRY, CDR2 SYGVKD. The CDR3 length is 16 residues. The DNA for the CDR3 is TGTGCCATCAGTGCTTTCGGGACGTCAGCAGGATACGAGCAGTACTTC. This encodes CAISAFGTSAGYEQYF.

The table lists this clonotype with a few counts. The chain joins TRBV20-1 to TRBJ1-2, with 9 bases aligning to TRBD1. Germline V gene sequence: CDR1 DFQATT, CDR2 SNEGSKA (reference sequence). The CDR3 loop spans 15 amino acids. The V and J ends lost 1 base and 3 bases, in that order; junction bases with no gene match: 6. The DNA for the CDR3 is TGCAGTGCTAGAGGACAGGGACAGGGCGACTATGGCTACACCTTC. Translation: CSARGQGQGDYGYTF.

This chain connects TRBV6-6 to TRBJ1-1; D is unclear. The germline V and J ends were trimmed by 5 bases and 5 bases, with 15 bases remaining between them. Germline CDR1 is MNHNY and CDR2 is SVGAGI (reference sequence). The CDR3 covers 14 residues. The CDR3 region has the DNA TGTGCCAGCAGTCATCGGAACAATTGGACTGAAGCTTTCTTT. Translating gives CASSHRNNWTEAFF.

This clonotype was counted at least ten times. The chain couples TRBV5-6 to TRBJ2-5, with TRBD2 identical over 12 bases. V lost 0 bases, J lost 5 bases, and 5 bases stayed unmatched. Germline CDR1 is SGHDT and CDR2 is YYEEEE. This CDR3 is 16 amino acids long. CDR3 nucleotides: TGTGCCAGCAGCTTGGGACTAGCGGGAGTATCGGAGACCCAGTACTTC. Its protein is CASSLGLAGVSETQYF.

For the CDR3, the DNA is TGTGCCAGCAGACACGGGACAGGGGAACGTAATTCACCCCTCCACTTT. It translates to CASRHGTGERNSPLHF. V gene TRBV28 combines with J gene TRBJ1-6; 10 bases match TRBD1. The CDR3 is 16 amino acids. In germline, CDR1 is MDHEN, CDR2 SYDVKM. V trimming: 6 bases; J trimming: 6 bases; junction bases outside the gene matches: 8.